This is a list of T cell receptor beta chains from one sample in a study of T cell responses to AZD1222 COVID-19 vaccine. The table came from immunoSEQ multiplex PCR; TCRdb's copy has only in-frame clones and leaves some out. This table has around 140,000 clones, 85% to 90% appearing once. The sample consisted of peripheral blood, taken on day 0 of AZD1222 vaccination. These receptors came from an adult in good health. Both conserved end residues are part of each CDR3. A D gene is named only where the DNA matches it firmly. A row's size may be missing; if present it is once, few, many or a size class.

d_gene	abundance	len	v_gene	CDR3aa
.	.	14	TRBV10-2	CASSETVSPYEQYF
.	.	17	TRBV19	CASSGPGLRTGTDTQYF
.	.	15	TRBV24-1	CATSGTGGSTDTQYF
.	once	13	TRBV12-3/TRBV12-4	CASWIGGATEAFF
.	.	13	TRBV11-2	CASSSDRDTEAFF
.	once	15	TRBV28	CASTPGEGSNQPQHF
.	once	15	TRBV28	CASEAASGAYNEQFF
.	.	18	TRBV4-1	CASSQDGSGPTIGYEQYF
.	.	14	TRBV27	CASRPIRGGPEAFF
.	.	15	TRBV9	CASSVSDNGYYEQYF
TRBD1	.	15	TRBV5-1	CASSPEGAGDRPQHF
.	.	16	TRBV7-9	CASSLGGNGPQETQYF
TRBD2	.	15	TRBV11-2	CASTEKGLDSDTQYF
.	few	14	TRBV7-2	CASSYEPVNTEAFF
.	.	12	TRBV28	CASSPRRYEQYF
.	.	16	TRBV11-2	CASSSQVAGTGNTIYF
TRBD2	.	13	TRBV5-1	CASRPSGGYEQYF
TRBD1	.	14	TRBV6-5	CASSLQGSRTPQHF
.	.	15	TRBV5-6	CASSAPSSGANVLTF
.	.	16	TRBV11-2	CASRTFGAGIRTEAFF
.	.	12	TRBV10-3	CASREPQGAATF
.	.	15	TRBV7-9	CASSALTRGVNVLTF
TRBD1	once	14	TRBV11-2	CASSERQGTGKLFF
TRBD1	.	16	TRBV24-1	CATSDPGTGVYNEQFF
.	.	14	TRBV6-4	CASSDSGGSYGYTF
.	once	13	TRBV2	CASRASYTGELFF
TRBD2	.	15	TRBV6-5	CASSSPTSGYNEQFF
.	.	15	TRBV15	CATTYGAGGGYGYTF
TRBD1	.	15	TRBV5-4	CASRRGTEVNYGYTF
TRBD2	.	15	TRBV10-3	CAISDSGGARDTQYF
.	.	13	TRBV7-9	CASSLTPQETQYF
TRBD1	once	13	TRBV10-1	CASSPGQATEAFF
.	.	14	TRBV5-5	CASSLEVGRRGYTF
TRBD2	.	16	TRBV7-3	CASSLTLAGLYNEQFF
TRBD2	.	17	TRBV7-9	CASSLPKLAEAYNEQFF
.	once	16	TRBV27	CASKRYEGYVNTEAFF
TRBD2	.	15	TRBV7-9	CASSLVLAATGEQFF
.	once	14	TRBV11-2	CASSLQGFNQPQHF
.	.	14	TRBV7-2	CASRGGRQNTEAFF
TRBD2	.	14	TRBV6-5	CASSRGVRAGELFF
.	.	16	TRBV13	CASSPLGFTNTGELFF
.	.	14	TRBV6-6	CASTSSGGPYEQYF
TRBD1	.	18	TRBV30	CAWSVQTGTGSNRNEQFF
.	once	14	TRBV19	CASSIKGTLYGYTF
.	.	12	TRBV6-5	CASSYSSGLAFF
.	few	14	TRBV5-4	CASSLTGYQETQYF
TRBD1	.	16	TRBV6-6	CASRTTTGGAGYGYTF
.	.	16	TRBV5-8	CASSSERRSNTGELFF
.	.	13	TRBV14	CASSPSRPRAQYF